The TCR beta chain described here comes from a study of T cell repertoires in cytomegalovirus infection. The overall study: CMV epitopes, recently identified HLA-C-restricted and well-studied HLA-B-restricted, were used. It was the public TCR beta signatures that indicated both CMV infection and matching HLA type.

Via MiXCR, TCRdb re-called the reads, giving one row per CDR3 protein. The table records fewer than 950,000 distinct CDR3 sequences, less than 35% of them present only once. V lost 9 bases to trimming and J lost 7 bases; unmatched junction nucleotides: 10. Germline lookup yields CDR1 MNHNS and CDR2 SASEGT. The CDR3 is 14 residues long. Comments on this clonotype: Its antigen is currently unknown. A read error may explain this, as a much larger clone is one base away.

Study-wide results and limits: Identification of carriers of CMV plus the relevant HLA was performed using cumulative public TCR beta family frequency.

The TCR was taken from a human donor in good health (CMV status not recorded). Some clones in this sample may be carry-over from other donors' samples. Sequencing used cultured CD8+ T cells from PBMCs, obtained from culture after CMV antigen stimulation. V usage is TRBV6-1 and J usage is TRBJ2-3, with 10 bases lining up with TRBD2. CDR3 sequence: CARSSGGTLYTQYF. Here the CDR3 DNA reads TGTGCCAGATCTAGCGGGGGTACCCTGTATACGCAGTATTTT.